This TCR beta chain comes out of a study of beta chain features in type 1 diabetes. Whole-study results and caveats: Significant though moderate, a shortening of TCRB CDR3s appeared in all four CD4+ subsets of Type 1 diabetes patients.

This clone was detected a few times. The target antigen is unknown. Of the isolated RNA, all was reverse transcribed, and so the sequenced material was expressed TCRB transcripts. Clones were read by immunoSEQ multiplex PCR, and TCRdb kept only the in-frame ones, dropping some. Of about 330,000 clones in the sample, 9.5% to 12% were seen once. Specimen: naive CD4+ T cells from blood. The source of this sequence is a woman in her twenties or thirties in good health.

This CDR3 reads CASSQDQAFGTGELFF. The CDR3 bases are TGCGCCAGCAGCCAAGATCAGGCCTTTGGGACCGGGGAGCTGTTTTTT. The chain is built from TRBV4-3 and TRBJ2-2; D gene unclear. This CDR3 is 16 amino acids long. Germline loops: CDR1 LGHNA, CDR2 YSLEER. Trimming shortened V by 0 bases and J by 5 bases, and 13 bases separated the two germline ends.